This paragraph covers one T cell receptor (beta chain) sequence. These data are taken from a study of CD8 T cells in Susac syndrome. Looking at the study overall: The Susac syndrome patients that were sequenced included roughly six with active disease and fewer than 10 in remission.

Trimming removed 2 bases from V and 5 bases from J, with 19 bases in between. Germline assignment: CDR1 SGDLS and CDR2 YYNGEE. The length of the CDR3 is 16 residues. Reverse transcription of about 0.5 to 1 ug RNA used random hexamers. Amplification of TCR beta CDR3 across 54 Vbeta and 13 Jbeta was performed with immunoSEQ multiplex PCR. TCRdb reprocessed the immunoSEQ multiplex PCR reads via MiXCR and lists one record per CDR3 protein. This table has around 200,000 distinct CDR3 sequences, approximately 95% appearing once. Sequenced: CD4+ T cells from PBMCs. The rearrangement links TRBV9 to TRBJ1-2; perhaps TRBD1 as D (5 bases). The sequence came from a human donor with Susac syndrome. The CDR3 sequence is CASSVAPGTAVYGYTF. The CDR3 nucleotides read TGTGCCAGCAGCGTGGCCCCAGGGACTGCAGTTTATGGCTACACCTTC.